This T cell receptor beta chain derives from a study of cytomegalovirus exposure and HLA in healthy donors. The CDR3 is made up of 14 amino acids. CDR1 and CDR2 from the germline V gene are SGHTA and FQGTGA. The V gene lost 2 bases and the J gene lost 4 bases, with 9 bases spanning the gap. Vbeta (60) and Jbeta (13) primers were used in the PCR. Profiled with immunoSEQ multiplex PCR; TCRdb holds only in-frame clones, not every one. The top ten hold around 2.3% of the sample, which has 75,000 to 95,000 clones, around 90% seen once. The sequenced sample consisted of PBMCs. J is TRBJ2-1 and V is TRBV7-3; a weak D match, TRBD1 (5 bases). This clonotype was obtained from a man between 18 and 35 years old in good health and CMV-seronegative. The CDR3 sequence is CASSLAGSYNEQFF. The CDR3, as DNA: TGTGCCAGCAGCTTAGCAGGGTCTTACAATGAGCAGTTCTTC.